A single sample is the source of the 28 T cell receptor beta chains below, sequenced in a study of CD4 and CD8 cells across lung adenocarcinoma regions. From the PCR reads, TCRdb called clonotypes with MiXCR, one entry per CDR3 protein. The table lists roughly 4,200 distinct CDR3 sequences, 52% of them singletons. The specimen sequenced was CD4+ T cells from the center of a lung tumor. Receptor source: a female donor with lung adenocarcinoma. The CD4 and CD8 labels of this study may be unreliable.

This chain links TRBV10-2 with TRBJ1-2; no firm D call. The CDR3 consists of 13 residues. The V and J ends lost 3 bases and 4 bases respectively, with 9 bases between them. Looked up from germline, CDR1 is WSHSY and CDR2 is SAAADI. For the CDR3, the DNA is TGCGCCAGCAGTGATGGGCAGGTCTATGGCTACACCTTC. It yields the protein CASSDGQVYGYTF.

This clonotype occurred a few times. The V and J genes are TRBV27 and TRBJ2-5; tentatively, D is TRBD2 (6 bases). TRBJ2-7 explains the end of the DNA better; the J call may be wrong. This CDR3 has 13 residues. Germline lookup yields CDR1 MNHEY and CDR2 SMNVEV (reference sequence). The chain's CDR3 is CASSGGEAYEQYF. CDR3 nucleotides: TGTGCCAGCAGTGGAGGGGAGGCCTACGAGCAGTACTTC.

This clonotype is termed medium-sized. J is TRBJ1-2 and V is TRBV6-1; 9 bases are shared with TRBD1. This CDR3 is 13 amino acids long. The V segment lost 8 bases and the J segment 3 bases; nucleotides outside the gene matches: 4. CDR1 is MNHNS, CDR2 SASEGT, per germline. The CDR3 sequence is CASGQGLYYGYTF. The CDR3, as DNA: TGTGCCAGCGGACAGGGGCTTTACTATGGCTACACCTTC.

The gene calls are TRBV27 and TRBJ2-5; either TRBD1 or TRBD2 may fit D (5 bases each). V lost 4 bases and J lost 14, with 14 bases in between. Germline values: CDR1 MNHEY, CDR2 SMNVEV (reference sequence). The CDR3 has 11 residues. In DNA, the CDR3 is TGTGCCAGCAGTTCCGGGACCGAGTCTTACTTC. Translating gives CASSSGTESYF.

V gene TRBV2 combines with J gene TRBJ2-1, with 11 positions matching TRBD2. J was trimmed by 7 bases and V by 7 bases; bases with no gene match: 3. This CDR3 region has 13 residues. From germline, CDR1 is SNHLY and CDR2 FYNNEI. The CDR3 reads CASMPSGRNEQFF. Written as DNA, the CDR3 is TGTGCCAGCATGCCTAGCGGGAGGAATGAGCAGTTCTTC. The full variable domain, completed using reference TRBV2 and TRBJ2-1, is EPEVTQTPSHQVTQMGQEVILRCVPISNHLYFYWYRQILGQKVEFLVSFYNNEISEKSEIFDDQFSVERPDGSNFTLKIRSTKLEDSAMYFCASMPSGRNEQFFGPGTRLTVL.

This clonotype rates as medium-sized (0.01 to 0.1%). This chain uses TRBV7-2 with TRBJ2-5; D ambiguous. Between the trimmed V and J ends, which lost 3 bases and 2 bases, there was a span of 13 bases. The CDR3 runs 15 residues. Per germline, CDR1 SGHTA and CDR2 FQGNSA. Here the CDR3 reads CASSFRTVGQETQYF. Here the CDR3 DNA reads TGTGCCAGCAGCTTTAGGACCGTGGGGCAAGAGACCCAGTACTTC.

The count of this clonotype is one. One end of the junction varies from germline; a read error may be responsible. The J gene is TRBJ2-4, the V gene TRBV7-2; D is ambiguous. This CDR3 is 13 amino acids long. Per germline, CDR1 SGHTA and CDR2 FQGNSA. The CDR3 nucleotides read TGTGCCAGCAGCCCGAGTGGCGGACCAACGCAGTACTTT. As protein: CASSPSGGPTQYF.

V and J are TRBV10-1 and TRBJ2-7, with a tentative D call TRBD1 (5 bases). The CDR3 spans 17 residues. The V end lost 4 bases, the J end lost 1 base, and 20 bases lay between the germline ends. Germline V CDR1 and CDR2: WNHNN, SYGVQD (reference sequence). The DNA of the CDR3 is TGCGCCAGCAGTGGGGCAGGGCCCATCCCATCATCCTACGAGCAGTACTTC. Encoded protein: CASSGAGPIPSSYEQYF.

The chain links TRBV25-1 to TRBJ2-5; D may match TRBD1 or TRBD2 (6 bases each). Germline V gene sequence: CDR1 MGHDK, CDR2 SYGVNS. The CDR3 has 18 residues. Between the trimmed V and J ends, which lost 4 bases and 11 bases, there was a span of 32 bases. The CDR3 bases are TGTGCCAGCAGTGGAGAGGGGCACGGGGGCCGAGATCGAGATACGCAGTACTTC. Amino acids: CASSGEGHGGRDRDTQYF.

By proportion, this clonotype is medium-sized. CDR3 DNA: TGTGCCAGCAGTTGGGGGCTACAGGGGGCTGATTCACCCCTCCACTTT. Translated, it gives CASSWGLQGADSPLHF. This sequence joins TRBV27 and TRBJ1-6; TRBD1 aligns across 9 bases. Germline-derived CDR1 and CDR2 are MNHEY and SMNVEV (reference sequence). V dropped 4 bases and J dropped 8; count of bases not matched to a gene: 9. The CDR3 spans 16 residues.

On this clonotype itself: The junction and the germline gene differ at one end; a read error may be behind it. This chain connects TRBV6-1 to TRBJ2-1; tentatively, D is TRBD2 (7 bases). From germline, CDR1 is MNHNS and CDR2 SASEGT. The CDR3 has 18 residues. In DNA form, the CDR3 reads TGTGCCAGCATCCTCGTCCGAGCGGGGTTCTCGGGGGCCTACGAGCTGACCTTC. Its translation is CASILVRAGFSGAYELTF.

CDR3 sequence reads: CASSLWGGGFDEQYF. The CDR3 nucleotides read TGTGCCAGCAGTTTATGGGGGGGCGGATTCGACGAGCAGTACTTC. The chain has TRBV27 and TRBJ2-5; TRBD2 is a possible D gene (7 bases). Near its end, the DNA agrees better with TRBJ2-7, so the J call may be wrong. Germline-derived CDR1 and CDR2 are MNHEY and SMNVEV (reference sequence). CDR3 length: 15 amino acids.

This clonotype was detected only once. CDR3: CASSYWKGDEQFF. The CDR3 DNA sequence: TGTGCCAGCAGTTACTGGAAGGGCGATGAGCAGTTCTTC. This rearrangement joins TRBV6-5 to TRBJ2-1; D ambiguous. CDR3 length: 13 amino acids. V lost 1 base and J lost 8, with 9 bases in between. Germline values: CDR1 MNHEY, CDR2 SVGAGI.

This chain uses TRBV10-1 with TRBJ2-1; 11 bases are a match to TRBD2. Germline CDR1 is WNHNN and CDR2 is SYGVQD (reference sequence). The J segment lost 4 bases and the V segment lost 0 bases, leaving 5 bases of the junction unmatched. The CDR3 covers 17 residues. CDR3 sequence (DNA): TGCGCCAGCAGTGAGTCCCGTACTAGCGGGAGTTACAATGAGCAGTTCTTC. As protein: CASSESRTSGSYNEQFF.

The chain has TRBV6-5 and TRBJ2-1; TRBD2 agrees at 10 bases. The ends lost 4 bases at V and 3 bases at J; junction bases unmatched: 0. The V gene's germline CDR1 is MNHEY and CDR2 SVGAGI. This CDR3 has 14 residues. The CDR3 nucleotides read TGTGCCAGCAGTTCTAGCGGGGGCTACAATGAGCAGTTCTTC. Its translation: CASSSSGGYNEQFF.

This clonotype counts as medium-sized (0.01 to 0.1%). V is TRBV7-2 and J is TRBJ2-7, with D possibly being TRBD2 (5 bases). V was cut by 9 bases and J by 0 bases, with 15 bases left in between. Germline V CDR1 and CDR2: SGHTA, FQGNSA. The CDR3 length is 14 residues. CDR3 bases: TGTGCCAGTAGACGGGATTTCAGCTCCTACGAGCAGTACTTC. Translating gives CASRRDFSSYEQYF. Drawing the rest from reference TRBV7-2 and TRBJ2-7, the complete variable domain is GAGVSQSPSNKVTEKGKDVELRCDPISGHTALYWYRQSLGQGLEFLIYFQGNSAPDKSGLPSDRFSAERTGGSVSTLTIQRTQQEDSAVYLCASRRDFSSYEQYFGPGTRLTVT.

A note on this clonotype: One end of the junction fails to match germline, which may point to a read error. The chain couples TRBV7-2 to TRBJ2-3, with a weak D call TRBD1 (6 bases). The CDR3 has 14 residues. Germline-derived CDR1 and CDR2 are SGHTA and FQGNSA. CDR3 sequence: CASSLDQGSDTPYF. For the CDR3, the DNA is TGTGCCAGCAGCTTAGACCAGGGGTCAGATACGCCGTATTTT.

The sample holds a few counts of this clonotype. This chain connects TRBV20-1 to TRBJ2-1; 9 nucleotides agree with TRBD2. Germline-derived CDR1 and CDR2 are DFQATT and SNEGSKA (reference sequence). V trimming: 6 bases; J trimming: 5 bases; junction bases outside the gene matches: 11. This CDR3 has 15 residues. CDR3 loop: CSATDWTSEDNEQFF. DNA for the CDR3: TGCAGTGCCACTGATTGGACTAGCGAGGACAATGAGCAGTTCTTC.

This sequence joins TRBV6-4 and TRBJ2-3; D possibly uses TRBD1 or TRBD2 (5 bases each). In germline, CDR1 is MRHNA, CDR2 SNTAGT. The CDR3 contains 13 residues. Trimming took off 2 bases at V and 8 bases at J, with 11 bases between the two ends. This CDR3 is CASSDGTIGTQYF. The CDR3 nucleotides are TGTGCCAGCAGTGACGGGACGATCGGTACGCAGTATTTT.

By share, this clonotype ranks as large. The chain joins TRBV10-2 to TRBJ2-5, with D hard to call. Germline-derived CDR1 and CDR2 are WSHSY and SAAADI. Trimming took off 2 bases at V and 3 bases at J, with 7 bases between the two ends. This CDR3 is 13 amino acids long. The CDR3 DNA is TGCGCCAGCAGTGAGGACGAGAAAGAGACCCAGTACTTC. Translation gives CASSEDEKETQYF.

This clonotype is medium-sized by share. The genes are TRBV4-1 and TRBJ2-1; 12 bases map to TRBD2. J was trimmed by 4 bases and V by 1 base; bases with no gene match: 2. CDR3 length: 16 amino acids. Germline CDR1 is MGHRA and CDR2 is YSYEKL. In DNA, the CDR3 is TGCGCCAGCAGCCAAGTCCTAGCGGGAGGGTACAATGAGCAGTTCTTC. This sequence encodes CASSQVLAGGYNEQFF.

Judged by abundance, this clonotype is medium-sized. The chain employs TRBV7-2 and TRBJ1-6; D possibly corresponds to TRBD1 (5 bases). Trimming pared 0 bases from V and 8 bases from J, leaving 5 bases between. Germline lookup yields CDR1 SGHTA and CDR2 FQGNSA. The CDR3 is made up of 13 amino acids. This CDR3 is CASSLAGDSPLHF. The CDR3 DNA is TGTGCCAGCAGCTTAGCAGGGGATTCACCCCTCCACTTT.

The chain carries TRBV6-5 and TRBJ2-2; D remains unclear. The J call may be incorrect, as the DNA end agrees better with TRBJ2-3. The CDR3 loop spans 14 amino acids. Germline CDR1 reads MNHEY; CDR2 reads SVGAGI. In DNA, the CDR3 is TGTGCCAGCAGTTATAATGGGCCCACAGAGGAGCAGTATTTT. It is translated as CASSYNGPTEEQYF.

The chain combines TRBV7-2 with TRBJ1-1, with 9 bases matching TRBD1. The CDR3 runs to 13 residues. V lost 6 bases and J lost 5; bases outside the gene matches: 4. Germline lookup yields CDR1 SGHTA and CDR2 FQGNSA. The CDR3 coding sequence is TGTGCCAGCAGATGGGACAGGGAGACTGAAGCTTTCTTT. Its translation is CASRWDRETEAFF. Full variable domain (remainder filled in from reference TRBV7-2 and TRBJ1-1): GAGVSQSPSNKVTEKGKDVELRCDPISGHTALYWYRQSLGQGLEFLIYFQGNSAPDKSGLPSDRFSAERTGGSVSTLTIQRTQQEDSAVYLCASRWDRETEAFFGQGTRLTVV.

V usage is TRBV7-2 and J usage is TRBJ2-3; the D call may be TRBD1 or TRBD2 (5 bases each). Germline CDR1 reads SGHTA; CDR2 reads FQGNSA. CDR3 size: 14 residues. Trimming took 1 base from V and 6 from J, leaving 11 bases between them. In DNA, the CDR3 is TGTGCCAGCAGCTTAGTGAGGGGCAGTGATACGCAGTATTTT. It is translated as CASSLVRGSDTQYF.

Here the CDR3 DNA reads TGTGCCAGCAATACTTTTGGGACAGGGATCACCGGGGAGCTGTTTTTT. Amino acids: CASNTFGTGITGELFF. The rearrangement links TRBV27 to TRBJ2-2; TRBD1 matches 9 bases. Germline assignment: CDR1 MNHEY and CDR2 SMNVEV (reference sequence). Trimming took 7 bases from V and 4 from J; bases not matched to a gene: 10. This CDR3 comprises 16 residues.

The chain combines TRBV6-4 with TRBJ2-1; D remains unclear. Germline V gives CDR1 MRHNA, CDR2 SNTAGT. CDR3 length: 13 amino acids. Trimming cost V 0 bases and J 10 bases, with 10 bases left between them. CDR3 loop: CASSDSRLSEQFF. CDR3 in DNA: TGTGCCAGCAGTGACTCTCGGCTTAGCGAGCAGTTCTTC.

The chain combines TRBV6-5 with TRBJ2-1; TRBD1 aligns across 7 bases. Unmatched junction bases numbered 2, after V lost 4 bases and J lost 5 bases. The length of the CDR3 is 13 residues. CDR1 MNHEY and CDR2 SVGAGI come from the germline V gene. This chain's CDR3 is CASSSTGNNEQFF. CDR3 nucleotide sequence: TGTGCCAGCAGTTCGACAGGGAACAATGAGCAGTTCTTC.